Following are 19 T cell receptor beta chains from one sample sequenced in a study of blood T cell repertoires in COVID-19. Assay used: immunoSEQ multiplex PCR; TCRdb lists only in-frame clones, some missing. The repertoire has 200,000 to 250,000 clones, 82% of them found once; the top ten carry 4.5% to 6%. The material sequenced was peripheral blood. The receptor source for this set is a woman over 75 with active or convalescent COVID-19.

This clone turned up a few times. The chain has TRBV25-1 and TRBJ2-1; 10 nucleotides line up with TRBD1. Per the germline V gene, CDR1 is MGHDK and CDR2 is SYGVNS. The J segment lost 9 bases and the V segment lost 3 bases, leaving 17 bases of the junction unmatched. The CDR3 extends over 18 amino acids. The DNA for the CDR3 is TGTGCCAGCAGTGACCACTTGACAGGGGGCCTTGCGGGTGGTGAGCAGTTCTTC. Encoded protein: CASSDHLTGGLAGGEQFF. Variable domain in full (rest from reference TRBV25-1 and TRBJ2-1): EADIYQTPRYLVIGTGKKITLECSQTMGHDKMYWYQQDPGMELHLIHYSYGVNSTEKGDLSSESTVSRIRTEHFPLTLESARPSHTSQYLCASSDHLTGGLAGGEQFFGPGTRLTVL.

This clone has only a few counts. This chain's CDR3 is CASSQRTSGTYEQYF. CDR3 nucleotide sequence: TGTGCCAGCAGCCAACGGACTAGCGGAACCTACGAGCAGTACTTC. The V call is TRBV11-2, the J call TRBJ2-7, with 10 positions matching TRBD2. The V gene's germline CDR1 is SGHAT and CDR2 FQNNGV. Trimming cost V 5 bases and J 2 bases; bases outside gene matches: 6. The CDR3 totals 15 residues.

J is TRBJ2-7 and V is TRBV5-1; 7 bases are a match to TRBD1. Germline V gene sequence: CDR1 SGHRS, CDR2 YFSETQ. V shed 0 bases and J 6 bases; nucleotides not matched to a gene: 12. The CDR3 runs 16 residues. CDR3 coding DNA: TGCGCCAGCAGCTTGGAGGTCGACAGGGTCGGATCCGAGCAGTACTTC. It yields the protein CASSLEVDRVGSEQYF.

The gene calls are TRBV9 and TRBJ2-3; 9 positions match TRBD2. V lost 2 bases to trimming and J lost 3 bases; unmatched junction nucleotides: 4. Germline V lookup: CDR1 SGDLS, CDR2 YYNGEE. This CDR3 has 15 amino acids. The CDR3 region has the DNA TGTGCCAGCAGCGTCAGCGGGGGGTCTACAGATACGCAGTATTTT. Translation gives CASSVSGGSTDTQYF.

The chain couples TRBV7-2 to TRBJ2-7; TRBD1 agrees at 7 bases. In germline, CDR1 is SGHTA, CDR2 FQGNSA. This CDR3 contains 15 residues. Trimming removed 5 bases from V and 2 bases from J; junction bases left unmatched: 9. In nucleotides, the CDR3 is TGTGCCAGCAGCCCCGACAGGGCTGGTCCCTACGAGCAGTACTTC. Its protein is CASSPDRAGPYEQYF. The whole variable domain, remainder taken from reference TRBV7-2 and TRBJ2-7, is GAGVSQSPSNKVTEKGKDVELRCDPISGHTALYWYRQSLGQGLEFLIYFQGNSAPDKSGLPSDRFSAERTGGSVSTLTIQRTQQEDSAVYLCASSPDRAGPYEQYFGPGTRLTVT.

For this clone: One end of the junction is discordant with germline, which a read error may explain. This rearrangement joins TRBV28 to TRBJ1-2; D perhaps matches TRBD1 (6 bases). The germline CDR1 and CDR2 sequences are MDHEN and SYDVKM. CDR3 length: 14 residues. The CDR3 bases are TGTGCCACTCTAAACAGGGAAGGAGGCTATCGCTACACCTTC. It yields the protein CATLNREGGYRYTF.

The CDR3 bases are TGTGCCAGCAGTTTCCGACAGGCTGGGGACACTGAAGCTTTCTTT. Translation: CASSFRQAGDTEAFF. The chain employs TRBV6-5 and TRBJ1-1; the D gene is possibly TRBD1 (6 bases). V lost 4 bases and J lost 3, with 15 bases in between. The germline gives CDR1 MNHEY, CDR2 SVGAGI. This CDR3 has 15 amino acids.

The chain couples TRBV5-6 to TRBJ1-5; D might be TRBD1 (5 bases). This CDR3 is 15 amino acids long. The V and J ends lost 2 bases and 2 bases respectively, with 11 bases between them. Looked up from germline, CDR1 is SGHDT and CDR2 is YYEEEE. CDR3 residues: CASSFQGLGNQPQHF. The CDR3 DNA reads TGTGCCAGCAGCTTCCAGGGATTGGGCAATCAGCCCCAGCATTTT.

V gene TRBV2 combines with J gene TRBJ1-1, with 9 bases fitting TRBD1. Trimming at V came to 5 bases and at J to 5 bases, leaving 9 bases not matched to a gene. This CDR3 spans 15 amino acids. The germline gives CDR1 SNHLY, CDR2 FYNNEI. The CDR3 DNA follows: TGTGCCAGCAGTCCCGGGACAGGGATTGGAACTGAAGCTTTCTTT. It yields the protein CASSPGTGIGTEAFF.

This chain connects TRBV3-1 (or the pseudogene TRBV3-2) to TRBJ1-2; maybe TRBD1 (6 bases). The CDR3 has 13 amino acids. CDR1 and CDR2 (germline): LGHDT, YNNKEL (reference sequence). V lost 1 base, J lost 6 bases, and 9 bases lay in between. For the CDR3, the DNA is TGTGCCAGCAGCCAAGGGACAGTTGATGGCTACACCTTC. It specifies CASSQGTVDGYTF.

CDR3 loop: CASSLVTAVGNTIYF. The CDR3 DNA reads TGTGCCAGCAGTTTAGTTACGGCGGTGGGAAACACCATATATTTT. The chain joins TRBV28 to TRBJ1-3; the D is unclear. Between the trimmed V and J ends, which lost 2 bases and 4 bases, there was a span of 12 bases. The germline V gene encodes CDR1 MDHEN and CDR2 SYDVKM. The CDR3 is 15 residues long.

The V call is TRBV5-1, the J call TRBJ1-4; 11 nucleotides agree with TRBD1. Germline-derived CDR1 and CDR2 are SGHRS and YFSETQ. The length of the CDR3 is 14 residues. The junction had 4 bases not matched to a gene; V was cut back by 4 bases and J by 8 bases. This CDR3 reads CASSRDRGVEKLFF. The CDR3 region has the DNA TGCGCCAGCAGCAGGGACAGGGGGGTAGAAAAACTGTTTTTT.

The CDR3 here is CASSQDLGGVGGYTF. The CDR3 DNA follows: TGCGCCAGCAGCCAAGATCTTGGAGGGGTGGGTGGCTACACCTTC. The chain links TRBV4-1 to TRBJ1-2; possible D gene TRBD1, 5 bases. Germline V gene data show CDR1 as MGHRA and CDR2 as YSYEKL. The CDR3 length is 15 residues. Between the trimmed V and J ends, which lost 0 bases and 7 bases, there was a span of 15 bases.

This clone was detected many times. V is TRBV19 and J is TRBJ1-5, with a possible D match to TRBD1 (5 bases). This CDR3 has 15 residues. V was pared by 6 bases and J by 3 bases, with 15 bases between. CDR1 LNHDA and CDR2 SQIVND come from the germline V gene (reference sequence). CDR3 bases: TGTGCCAGTAGCCAGGGAAACCATGACAATCAGCCCCAGCATTTT. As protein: CASSQGNHDNQPQHF.

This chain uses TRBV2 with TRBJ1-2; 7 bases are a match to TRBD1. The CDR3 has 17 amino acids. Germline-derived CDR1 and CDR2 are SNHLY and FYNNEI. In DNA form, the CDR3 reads TGTACACAAAAAACGTGGGACAGCCAATACCGTAACTATGGCTACACCTTC. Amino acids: CTQKTWDSQYRNYGYTF.

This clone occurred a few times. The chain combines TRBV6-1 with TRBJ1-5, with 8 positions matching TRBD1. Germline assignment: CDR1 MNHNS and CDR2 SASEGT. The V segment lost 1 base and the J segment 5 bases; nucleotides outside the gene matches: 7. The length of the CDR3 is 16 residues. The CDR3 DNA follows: TGTGCCAGCAGTGAAGGGACAGGGCGGTCTTATCAGCCCCAGCATTTT. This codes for CASSEGTGRSYQPQHF.

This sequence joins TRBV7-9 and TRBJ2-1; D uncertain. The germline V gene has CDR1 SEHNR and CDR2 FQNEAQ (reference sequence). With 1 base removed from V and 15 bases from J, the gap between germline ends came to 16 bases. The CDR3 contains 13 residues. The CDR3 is CASSLGGTEGSFF. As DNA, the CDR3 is TGTGCCAGCAGCTTAGGAGGCACGGAAGGATCGTTCTTC.

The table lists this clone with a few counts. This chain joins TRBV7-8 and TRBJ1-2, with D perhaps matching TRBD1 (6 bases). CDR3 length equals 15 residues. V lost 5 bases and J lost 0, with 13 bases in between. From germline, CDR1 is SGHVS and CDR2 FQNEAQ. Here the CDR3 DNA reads TGTGCCAGCAGCCCACGGACAGTAGCTAACTATGGCTACACCTTC. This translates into CASSPRTVANYGYTF.

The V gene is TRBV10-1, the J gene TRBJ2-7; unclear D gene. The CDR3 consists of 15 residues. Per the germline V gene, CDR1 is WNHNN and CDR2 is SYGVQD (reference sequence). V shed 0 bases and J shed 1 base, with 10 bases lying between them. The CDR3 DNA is TGCGCCAGCAGTGAGTCCGGTAACCCGTCCTACGAGCAGTACTTC. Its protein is CASSESGNPSYEQYF.